This T cell receptor beta chain was found in a study of PD-1 blockade in mismatch repair-deficient tumors. Study-level background: All were previously treated, progressing patients with around eleven mismatch repair-deficient cancer types. Regarding the study as a whole: Rapid post-treatment expansion, then contraction, generally preceding radiologic response, marked tumor-resident clones.

The V segment lost 4 bases and the J segment 7 bases; nucleotides outside the gene matches: 2. The V gene's germline CDR1 is SGHVS and CDR2 FQNEAQ. The CDR3 covers 13 residues. Sequencing used immunoSEQ multiplex PCR; TCRdb keeps in-frame clones, though not all of them. The data contain some 130,000 clones, around nine tenths of them seen just once; the ten biggest clones take up 10% to 15%. This clone is a singleton in its sample. The antigen remains undetermined. Sample: peripheral blood, taken approximately 70 weeks after starting pembrolizumab. This sequence was found in an adult with mismatch repair-deficient cancer. The chain carries TRBV7-8 and TRBJ2-1; 9 bases align to TRBD2. As DNA, the CDR3 is TGTGCCAGCAGCTCAAGCGGGGGGAATGAGCAGTTCTTC. Encoded protein: CASSSSGGNEQFF.